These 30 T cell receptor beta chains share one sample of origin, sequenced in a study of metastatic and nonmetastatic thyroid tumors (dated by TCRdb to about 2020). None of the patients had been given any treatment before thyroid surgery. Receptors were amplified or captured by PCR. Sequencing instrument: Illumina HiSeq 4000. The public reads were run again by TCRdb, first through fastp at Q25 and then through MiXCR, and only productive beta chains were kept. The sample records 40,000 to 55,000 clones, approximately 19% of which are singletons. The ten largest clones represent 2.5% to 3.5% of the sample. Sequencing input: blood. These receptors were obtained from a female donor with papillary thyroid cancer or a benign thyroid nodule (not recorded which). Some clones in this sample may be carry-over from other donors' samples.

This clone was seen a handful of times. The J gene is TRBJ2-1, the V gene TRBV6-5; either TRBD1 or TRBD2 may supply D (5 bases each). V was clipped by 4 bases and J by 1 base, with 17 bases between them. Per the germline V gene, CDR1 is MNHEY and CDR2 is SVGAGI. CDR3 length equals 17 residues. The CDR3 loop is CASSSFGGTRSYNEQFF. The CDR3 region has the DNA TGTGCCAGCAGTTCGTTTGGGGGTACCCGGTCCTACAATGAGCAGTTCTTC.

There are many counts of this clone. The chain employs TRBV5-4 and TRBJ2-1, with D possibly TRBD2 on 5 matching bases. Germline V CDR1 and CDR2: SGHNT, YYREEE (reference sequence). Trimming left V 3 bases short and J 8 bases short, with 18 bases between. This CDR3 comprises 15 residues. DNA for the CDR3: TGTGCCAGCAGCTCCTTAGCGAGAGTAGGAGATGAGCAGTTCTTC. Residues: CASSSLARVGDEQFF.

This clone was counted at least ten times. CDR3: CASSLSRNTQYF. CDR3 nucleotides: TGTGCCAGCAGTCTAAGTAGGAACACCCAGTACTTC. This chain joins TRBV3-1 and TRBJ2-5; D gene unclear. V was pared by 6 bases and J by 8 bases, with 13 bases between. There are 12 residues in the CDR3. Germline CDR1 and CDR2: LGHDT and YNNKEL (reference sequence).

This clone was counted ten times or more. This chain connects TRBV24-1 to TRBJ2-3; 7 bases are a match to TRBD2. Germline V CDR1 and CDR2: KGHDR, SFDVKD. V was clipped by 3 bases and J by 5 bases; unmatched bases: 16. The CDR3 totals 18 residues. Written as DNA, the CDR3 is TGTGCCACCAGTGATCCCTATAGGACTAGTCAAACGGGAGATACGCAGTATTTT. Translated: CATSDPYRTSQTGDTQYF.

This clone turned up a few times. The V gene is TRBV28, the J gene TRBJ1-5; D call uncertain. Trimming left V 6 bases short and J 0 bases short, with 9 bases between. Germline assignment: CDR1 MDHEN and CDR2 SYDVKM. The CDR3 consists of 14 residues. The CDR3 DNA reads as TGTGCCAGCAGGGACTGGTCTAGCAATCAGCCCCAGCATTTT. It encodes CASRDWSSNQPQHF.

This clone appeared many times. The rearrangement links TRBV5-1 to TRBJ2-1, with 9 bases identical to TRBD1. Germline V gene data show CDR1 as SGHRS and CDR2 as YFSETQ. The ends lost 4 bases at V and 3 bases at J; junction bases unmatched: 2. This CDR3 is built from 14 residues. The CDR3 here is CASSTGQGYNEQFF. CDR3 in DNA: TGCGCCAGCAGCACGGGACAGGGCTACAATGAGCAGTTCTTC.

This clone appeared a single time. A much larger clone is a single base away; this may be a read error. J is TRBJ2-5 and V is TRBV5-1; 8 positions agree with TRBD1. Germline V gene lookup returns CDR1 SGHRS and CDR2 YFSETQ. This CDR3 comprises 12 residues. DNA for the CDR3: TGCGCCAGCAGCTCGGGGGACGGACAGGGTAACTTC. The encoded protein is CASSSGDGQGNF.

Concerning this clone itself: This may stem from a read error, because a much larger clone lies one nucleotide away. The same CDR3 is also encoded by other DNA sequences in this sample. The CDR3 nucleotides are TGTGCCACCAGTGACAGACGGGATAACTATGGCTACACCTTC. It specifies CATSDRRDNYGYTF. The J gene is TRBJ1-2, the V gene TRBV24-1; D remains ambiguous. The CDR3 totals 14 residues. Per germline, CDR1 KGHDR and CDR2 SFDVKD. V lost 4 bases and J 1 base, leaving 9 bases between the germline ends.

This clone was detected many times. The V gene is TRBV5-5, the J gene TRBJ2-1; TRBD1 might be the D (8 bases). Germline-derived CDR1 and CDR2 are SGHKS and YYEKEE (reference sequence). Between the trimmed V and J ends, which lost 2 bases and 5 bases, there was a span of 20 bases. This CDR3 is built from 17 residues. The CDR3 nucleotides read TGTGCCAGCAGCTTCAGAAGACAGGGGAGGGGCGACAATGAGCAGTTCTTC. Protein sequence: CASSFRRQGRGDNEQFF. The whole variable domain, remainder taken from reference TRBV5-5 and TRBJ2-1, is DAGVTQSPTHLIKTRGQQVTLRCSPISGHKSVSWYQQVLGQGPQFIFQYYEKEERGRGNFPDRFSARQFPNYSSELNVNALLLGDSALYLCASSFRRQGRGDNEQFFGPGTRLTVL.

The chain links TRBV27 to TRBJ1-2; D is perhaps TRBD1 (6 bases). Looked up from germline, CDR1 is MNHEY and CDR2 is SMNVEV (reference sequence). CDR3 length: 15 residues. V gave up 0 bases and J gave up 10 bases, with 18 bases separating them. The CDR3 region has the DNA TGTGCCAGCAGTTTATCGCGGCAGGGGCACTATTTCTACACCTTC. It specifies CASSLSRQGHYFYTF.

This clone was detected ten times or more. The CDR3: CATSRSGKSTDTQYF. Written as DNA, the CDR3 is TGTGCCACCAGCAGGAGCGGAAAAAGCACAGATACGCAGTATTTT. The chain recombines TRBV24-1 with TRBJ2-3; perhaps TRBD2 as D (5 bases). Deletions cut 7 bases from V and 0 bases from J, with 13 bases between. Germline V gene lookup returns CDR1 KGHDR and CDR2 SFDVKD. This CDR3 is built from 15 residues.

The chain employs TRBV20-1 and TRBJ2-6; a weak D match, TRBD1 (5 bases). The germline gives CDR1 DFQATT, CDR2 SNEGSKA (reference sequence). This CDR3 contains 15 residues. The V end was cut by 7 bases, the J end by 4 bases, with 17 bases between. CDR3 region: CSVWAWGSGANVLTF. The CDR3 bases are TGCAGTGTCTGGGCATGGGGCTCCGGGGCCAACGTCCTGACTTTC.

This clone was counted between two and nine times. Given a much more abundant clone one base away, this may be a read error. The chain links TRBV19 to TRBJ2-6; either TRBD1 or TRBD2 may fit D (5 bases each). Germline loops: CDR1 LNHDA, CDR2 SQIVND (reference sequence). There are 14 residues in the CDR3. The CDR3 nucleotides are TGTGCCAGTAGTGCGGGTTATGGGGCCAACCTCCTGACTTTC. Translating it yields CASSAGYGANLLTF.

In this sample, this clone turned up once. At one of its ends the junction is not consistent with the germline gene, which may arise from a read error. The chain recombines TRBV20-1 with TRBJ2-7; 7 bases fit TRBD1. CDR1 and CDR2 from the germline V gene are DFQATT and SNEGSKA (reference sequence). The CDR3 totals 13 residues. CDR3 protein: CSATGQVVYDQYF. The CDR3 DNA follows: TGCAGTGCTACCGGACAGGTGGTATACGATCAGTACTTC.

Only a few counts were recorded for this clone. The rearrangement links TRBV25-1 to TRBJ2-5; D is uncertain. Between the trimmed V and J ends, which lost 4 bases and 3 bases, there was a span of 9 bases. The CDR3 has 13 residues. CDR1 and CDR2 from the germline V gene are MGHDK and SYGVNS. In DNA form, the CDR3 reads TGTGCCAGCAGTGCCTTAGGGAAAGAGACCCAGTACTTC. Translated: CASSALGKETQYF.

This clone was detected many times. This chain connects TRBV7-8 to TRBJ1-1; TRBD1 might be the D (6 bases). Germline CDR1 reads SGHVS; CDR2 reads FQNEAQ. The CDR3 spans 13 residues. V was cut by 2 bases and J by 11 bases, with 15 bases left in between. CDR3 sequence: CASSLQGSPGAFF. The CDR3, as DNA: TGTGCCAGCAGCTTACAGGGGAGCCCTGGGGCTTTCTTT. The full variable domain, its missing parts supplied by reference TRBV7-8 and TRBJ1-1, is GAGVSQSPRYKVAKRGQDVALRCDPISGHVSLFWYQQALGQGPEFLTYFQNEAQLDKSGLPSDRFFAERPEGSVSTLKIQRTQQEDSAVYLCASSLQGSPGAFFGQGTRLTVV.

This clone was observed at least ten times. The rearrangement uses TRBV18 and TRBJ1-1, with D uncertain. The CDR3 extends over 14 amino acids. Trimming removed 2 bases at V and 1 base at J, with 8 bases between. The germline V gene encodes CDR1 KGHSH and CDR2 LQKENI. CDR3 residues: CASSPLDPNTEAFF. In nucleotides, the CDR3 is TGTGCCAGCTCACCATTGGACCCGAACACTGAAGCTTTCTTT.

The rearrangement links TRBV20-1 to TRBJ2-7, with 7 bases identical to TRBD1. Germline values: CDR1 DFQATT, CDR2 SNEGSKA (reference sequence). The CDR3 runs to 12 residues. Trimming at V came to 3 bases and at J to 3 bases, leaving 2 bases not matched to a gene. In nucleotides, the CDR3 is TGCAGTGCTAGGGGACAGCTCTACGAGCAGTACTTC. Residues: CSARGQLYEQYF.

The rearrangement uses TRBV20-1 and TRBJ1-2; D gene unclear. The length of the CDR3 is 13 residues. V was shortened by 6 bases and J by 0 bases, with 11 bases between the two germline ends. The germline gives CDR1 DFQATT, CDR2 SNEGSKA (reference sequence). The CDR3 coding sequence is TGCAGTGCCAAGTCTCCTACTAACTATGGCTACACCTTC. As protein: CSAKSPTNYGYTF.

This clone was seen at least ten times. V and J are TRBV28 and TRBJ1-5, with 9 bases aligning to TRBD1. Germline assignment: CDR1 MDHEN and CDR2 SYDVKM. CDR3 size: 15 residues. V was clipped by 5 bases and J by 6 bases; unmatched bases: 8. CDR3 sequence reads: CASSADRGVGQPQHF. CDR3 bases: TGTGCCAGCAGTGCGGACAGGGGAGTAGGTCAGCCCCAGCATTTT.

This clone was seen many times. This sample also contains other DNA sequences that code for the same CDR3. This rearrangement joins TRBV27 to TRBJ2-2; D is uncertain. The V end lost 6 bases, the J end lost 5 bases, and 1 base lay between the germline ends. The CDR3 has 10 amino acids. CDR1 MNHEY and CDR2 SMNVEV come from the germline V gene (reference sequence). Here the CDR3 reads CASRTGELFF. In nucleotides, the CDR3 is TGTGCCAGCAGAACCGGGGAGCTGTTTTTT.

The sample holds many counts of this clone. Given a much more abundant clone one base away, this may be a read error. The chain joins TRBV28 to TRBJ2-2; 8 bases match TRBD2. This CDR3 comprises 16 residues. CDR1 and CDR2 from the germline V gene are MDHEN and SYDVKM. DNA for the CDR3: TGTGCCGGCAGTACCTTTAGCGGGGCCGGGGCCGGGGAGCTGTTTTTT. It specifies CAGSTFSGAGAGELFF.

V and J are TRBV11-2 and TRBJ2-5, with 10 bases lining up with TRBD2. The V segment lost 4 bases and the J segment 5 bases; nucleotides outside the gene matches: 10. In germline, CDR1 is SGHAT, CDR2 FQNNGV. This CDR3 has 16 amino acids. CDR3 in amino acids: CASSYRGSGRWETQYF. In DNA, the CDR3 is TGTGCCAGCAGCTACCGTGGTAGCGGGAGGTGGGAGACCCAGTACTTC. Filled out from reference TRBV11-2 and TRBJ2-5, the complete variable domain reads EAGVAQSPRYKIIEKRQSVAFWCNPISGHATLYWYQQILGQGPKLLIQFQNNGVVDDSQLPKDRFSAERLKGVDSTLKIQPAKLEDSAVYLCASSYRGSGRWETQYFGPGTRLLVL.

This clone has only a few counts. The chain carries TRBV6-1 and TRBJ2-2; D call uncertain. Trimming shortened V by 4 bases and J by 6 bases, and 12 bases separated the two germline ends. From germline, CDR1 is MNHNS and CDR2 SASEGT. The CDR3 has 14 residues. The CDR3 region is CASSAQSWAGELFF. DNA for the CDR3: TGTGCCAGCAGTGCCCAGTCGTGGGCCGGGGAGCTGTTTTTT.

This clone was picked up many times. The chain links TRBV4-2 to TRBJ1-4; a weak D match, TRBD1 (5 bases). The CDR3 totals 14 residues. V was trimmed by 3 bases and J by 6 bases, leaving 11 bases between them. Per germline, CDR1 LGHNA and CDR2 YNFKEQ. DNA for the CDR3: TGTGCCAGCAGCCACCACCGGGACGATGAAAAACTGTTTTTT. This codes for CASSHHRDDEKLFF.

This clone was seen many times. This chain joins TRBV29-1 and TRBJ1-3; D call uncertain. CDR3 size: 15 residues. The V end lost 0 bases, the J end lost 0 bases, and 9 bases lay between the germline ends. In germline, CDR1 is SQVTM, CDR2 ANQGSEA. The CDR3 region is CSVEESPSSGNTIYF. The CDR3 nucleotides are TGCAGCGTTGAAGAAAGTCCGAGCTCTGGAAACACCATATATTTT.

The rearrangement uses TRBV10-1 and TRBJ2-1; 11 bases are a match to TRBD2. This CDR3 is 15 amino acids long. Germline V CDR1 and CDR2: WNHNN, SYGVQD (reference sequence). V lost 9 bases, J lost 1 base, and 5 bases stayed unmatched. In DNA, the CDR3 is TGCGCCAGGACAGGGACTAGCGGATCCTACAATGAGCAGTTCTTC. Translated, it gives CARTGTSGSYNEQFF.

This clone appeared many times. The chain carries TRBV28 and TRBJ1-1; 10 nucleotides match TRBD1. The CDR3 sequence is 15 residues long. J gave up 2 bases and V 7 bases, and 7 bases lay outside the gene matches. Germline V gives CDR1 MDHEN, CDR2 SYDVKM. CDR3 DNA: TGTGCCAGCACGACGACAGGGGGCTTAAACACTGAAGCTTTCTTT. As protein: CASTTTGGLNTEAFF.

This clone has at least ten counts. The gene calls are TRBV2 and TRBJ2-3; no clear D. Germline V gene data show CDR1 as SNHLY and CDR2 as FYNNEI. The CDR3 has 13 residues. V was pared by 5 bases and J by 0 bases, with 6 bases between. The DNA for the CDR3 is TGTGCCAGCAGTAAAGGTAGCACAGATACGCAGTATTTT. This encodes CASSKGSTDTQYF.

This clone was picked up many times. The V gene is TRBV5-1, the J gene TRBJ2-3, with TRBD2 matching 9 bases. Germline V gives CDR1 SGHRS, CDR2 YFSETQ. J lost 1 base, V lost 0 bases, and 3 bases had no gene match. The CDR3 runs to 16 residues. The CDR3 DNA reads TGCGCCAGCAGCTTGGGCGGGGGGGTGCGCACAGATACGCAGTATTTT. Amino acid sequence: CASSLGGGVRTDTQYF.